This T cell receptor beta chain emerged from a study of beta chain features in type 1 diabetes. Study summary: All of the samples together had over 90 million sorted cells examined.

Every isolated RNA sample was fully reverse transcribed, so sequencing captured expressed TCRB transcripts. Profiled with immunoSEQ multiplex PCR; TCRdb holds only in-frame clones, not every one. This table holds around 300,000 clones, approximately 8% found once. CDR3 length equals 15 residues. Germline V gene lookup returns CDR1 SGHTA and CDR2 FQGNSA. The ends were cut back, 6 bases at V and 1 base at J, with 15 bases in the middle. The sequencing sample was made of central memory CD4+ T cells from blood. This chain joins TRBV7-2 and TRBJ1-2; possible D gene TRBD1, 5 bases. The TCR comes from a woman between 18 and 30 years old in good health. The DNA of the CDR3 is TGTGCCAGCAGATATACGGCTGGGGGTAACTATGGCTACACCTTC. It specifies CASRYTAGGNYGYTF. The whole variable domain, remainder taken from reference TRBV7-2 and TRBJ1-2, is GAGVSQSPSNKVTEKGKDVELRCDPISGHTALYWYRQSLGQGLEFLIYFQGNSAPDKSGLPSDRFSAERTGGSVSTLTIQRTQQEDSAVYLCASRYTAGGNYGYTFGSGTRLTVV.